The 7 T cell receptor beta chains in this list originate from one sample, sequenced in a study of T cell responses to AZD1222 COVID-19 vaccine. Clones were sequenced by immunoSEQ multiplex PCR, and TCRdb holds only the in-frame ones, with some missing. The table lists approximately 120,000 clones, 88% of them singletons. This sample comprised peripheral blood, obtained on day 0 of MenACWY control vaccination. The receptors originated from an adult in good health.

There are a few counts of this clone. As DNA, the CDR3 is TGCGCCAGCAGCTTGTTTGCGGGATCCGCCACAGATACGCAGTATTTT. Its protein product is CASSLFAGSATDTQYF. V usage is TRBV5-1 and J usage is TRBJ2-3, with D possibly TRBD2 on 6 matching bases. Between the trimmed V and J ends, which lost 1 base and 2 bases, there was a span of 14 bases. CDR3 length: 16 amino acids. Germline V gives CDR1 SGHRS, CDR2 YFSETQ.

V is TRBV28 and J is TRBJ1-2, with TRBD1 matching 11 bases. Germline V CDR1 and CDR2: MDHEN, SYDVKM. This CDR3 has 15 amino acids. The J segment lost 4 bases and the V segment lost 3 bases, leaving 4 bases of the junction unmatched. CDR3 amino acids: CASSLDRGPIYGYTF. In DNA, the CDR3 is TGTGCCAGCAGTTTGGACAGGGGGCCAATCTATGGCTACACCTTC.

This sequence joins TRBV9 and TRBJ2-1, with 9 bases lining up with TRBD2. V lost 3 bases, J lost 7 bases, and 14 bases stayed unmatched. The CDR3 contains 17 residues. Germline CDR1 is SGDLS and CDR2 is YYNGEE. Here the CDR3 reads CASSATKLAGPRNEQFF. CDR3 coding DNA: TGTGCCAGCAGCGCCACTAAGCTAGCGGGGCCCAGGAATGAGCAGTTCTTC.

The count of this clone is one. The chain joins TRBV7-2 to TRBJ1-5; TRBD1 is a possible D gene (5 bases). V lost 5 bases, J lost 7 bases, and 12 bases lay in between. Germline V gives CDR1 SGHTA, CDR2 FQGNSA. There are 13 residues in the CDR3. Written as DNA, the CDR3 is TGTGCCAGCAGCCCACAGGAGAGACAGCCCCAGCATTTT. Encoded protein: CASSPQERQPQHF.

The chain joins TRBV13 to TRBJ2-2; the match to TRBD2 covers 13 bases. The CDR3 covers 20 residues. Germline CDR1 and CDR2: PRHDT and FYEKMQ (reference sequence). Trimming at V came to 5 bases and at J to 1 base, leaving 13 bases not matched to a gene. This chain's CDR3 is CASSLARTSGGFENTGELFF. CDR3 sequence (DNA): TGTGCCAGCAGCCTGGCCCGGACTAGCGGGGGATTCGAGAACACCGGGGAGCTGTTTTTT.

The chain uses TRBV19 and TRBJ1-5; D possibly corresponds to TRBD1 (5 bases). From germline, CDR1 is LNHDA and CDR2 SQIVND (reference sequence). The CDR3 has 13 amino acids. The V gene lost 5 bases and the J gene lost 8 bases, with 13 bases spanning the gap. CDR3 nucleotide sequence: TGTGCCAGTAGTCGGGGCTCGGTGGAGCCCCAGCATTTT. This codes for CASSRGSVEPQHF.

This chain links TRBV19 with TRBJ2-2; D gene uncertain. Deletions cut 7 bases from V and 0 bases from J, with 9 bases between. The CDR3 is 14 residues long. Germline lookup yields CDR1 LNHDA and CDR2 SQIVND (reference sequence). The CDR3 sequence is CASNSRSNTGELFF. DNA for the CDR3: TGTGCCAGTAATAGTAGGTCGAACACCGGGGAGCTGTTTTTT.